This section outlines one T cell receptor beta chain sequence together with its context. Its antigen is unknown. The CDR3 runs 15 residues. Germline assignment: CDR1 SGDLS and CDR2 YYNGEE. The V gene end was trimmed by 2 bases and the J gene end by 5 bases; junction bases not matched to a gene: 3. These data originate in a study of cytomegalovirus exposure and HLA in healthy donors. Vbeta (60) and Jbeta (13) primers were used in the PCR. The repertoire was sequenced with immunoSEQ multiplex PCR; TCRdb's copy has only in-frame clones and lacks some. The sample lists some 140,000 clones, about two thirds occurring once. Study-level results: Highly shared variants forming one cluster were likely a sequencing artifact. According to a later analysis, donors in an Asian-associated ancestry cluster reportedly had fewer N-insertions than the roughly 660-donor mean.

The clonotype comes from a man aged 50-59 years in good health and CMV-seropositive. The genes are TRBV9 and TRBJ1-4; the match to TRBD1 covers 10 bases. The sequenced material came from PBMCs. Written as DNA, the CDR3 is TGTGCCAGCAGCGTGGGGACAGGGGTAAATGAAAAACTGTTTTTT. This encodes CASSVGTGVNEKLFF.